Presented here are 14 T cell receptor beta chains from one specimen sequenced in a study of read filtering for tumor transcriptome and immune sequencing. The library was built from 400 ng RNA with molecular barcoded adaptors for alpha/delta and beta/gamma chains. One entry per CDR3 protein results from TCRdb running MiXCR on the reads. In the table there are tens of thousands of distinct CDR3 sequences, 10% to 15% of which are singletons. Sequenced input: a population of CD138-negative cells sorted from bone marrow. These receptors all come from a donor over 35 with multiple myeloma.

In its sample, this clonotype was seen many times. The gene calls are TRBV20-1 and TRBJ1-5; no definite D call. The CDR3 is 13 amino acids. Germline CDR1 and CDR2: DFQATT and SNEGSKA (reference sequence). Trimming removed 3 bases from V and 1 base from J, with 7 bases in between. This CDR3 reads CSASSDSNQPQHF. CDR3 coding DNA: TGCAGTGCTAGTTCCGACAGCAATCAGCCCCAGCATTTT.

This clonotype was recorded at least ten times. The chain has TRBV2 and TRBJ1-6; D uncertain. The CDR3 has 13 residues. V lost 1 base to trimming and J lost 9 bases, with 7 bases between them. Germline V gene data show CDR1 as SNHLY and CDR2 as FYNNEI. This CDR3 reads CASSEGWSSPLHF. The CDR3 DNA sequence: TGTGCCAGCAGTGAAGGATGGAGTTCACCCCTCCACTTT.

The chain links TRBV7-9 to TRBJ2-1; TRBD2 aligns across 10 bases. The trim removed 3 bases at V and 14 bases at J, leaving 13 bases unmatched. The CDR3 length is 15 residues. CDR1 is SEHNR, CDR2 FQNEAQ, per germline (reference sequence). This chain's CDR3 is CASSFDLLAGGYEFF. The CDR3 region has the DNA TGTGCCAGCAGCTTCGACCTCTTAGCGGGAGGCTACGAGTTCTTC.

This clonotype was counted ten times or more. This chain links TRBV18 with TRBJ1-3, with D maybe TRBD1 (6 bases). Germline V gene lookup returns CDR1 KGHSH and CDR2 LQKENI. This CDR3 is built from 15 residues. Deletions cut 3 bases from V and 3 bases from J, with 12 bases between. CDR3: CASSPWQQGGNTIYF. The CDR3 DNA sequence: TGTGCCAGCTCACCGTGGCAACAGGGTGGAAACACCATATATTTT.

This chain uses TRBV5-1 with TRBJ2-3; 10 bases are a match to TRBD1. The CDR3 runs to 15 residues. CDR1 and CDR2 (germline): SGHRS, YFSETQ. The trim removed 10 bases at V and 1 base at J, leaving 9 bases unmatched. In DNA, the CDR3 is TGCGCCGGCGCAGGGACAGGGGATGGCACAGATACGCAGTATTTT. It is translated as CAGAGTGDGTDTQYF.

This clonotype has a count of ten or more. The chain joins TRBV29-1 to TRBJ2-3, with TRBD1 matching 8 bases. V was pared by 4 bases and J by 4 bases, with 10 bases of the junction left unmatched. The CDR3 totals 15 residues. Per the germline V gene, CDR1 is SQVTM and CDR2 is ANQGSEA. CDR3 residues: CSVVMRTGGPDTQYF. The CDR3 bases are TGCAGCGTTGTTATGCGCACAGGGGGACCAGATACGCAGTATTTT.

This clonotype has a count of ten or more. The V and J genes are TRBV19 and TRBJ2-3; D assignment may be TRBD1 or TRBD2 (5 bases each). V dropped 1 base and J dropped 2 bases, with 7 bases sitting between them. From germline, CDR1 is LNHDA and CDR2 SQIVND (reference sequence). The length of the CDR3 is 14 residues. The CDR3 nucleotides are TGTGCCAGTAGTATAGGGGACCTCACAGATACGCAGTATTTT. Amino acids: CASSIGDLTDTQYF.

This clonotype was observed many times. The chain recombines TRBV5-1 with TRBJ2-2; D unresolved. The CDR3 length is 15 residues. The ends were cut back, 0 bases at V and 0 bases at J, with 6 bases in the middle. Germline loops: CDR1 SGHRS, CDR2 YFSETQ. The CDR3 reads CASSLGTTNTGELFF. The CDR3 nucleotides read TGCGCCAGCAGCTTGGGGACCACGAACACCGGGGAGCTGTTTTTT.

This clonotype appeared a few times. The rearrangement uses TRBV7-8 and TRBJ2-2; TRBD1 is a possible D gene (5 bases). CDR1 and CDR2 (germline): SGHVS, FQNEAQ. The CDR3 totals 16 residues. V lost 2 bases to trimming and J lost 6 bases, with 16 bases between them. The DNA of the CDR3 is TGTGCCAGCAGCTTATCACCAGGGATCGCCCCCGGGGAGCTGTTTTTT. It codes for CASSLSPGIAPGELFF.

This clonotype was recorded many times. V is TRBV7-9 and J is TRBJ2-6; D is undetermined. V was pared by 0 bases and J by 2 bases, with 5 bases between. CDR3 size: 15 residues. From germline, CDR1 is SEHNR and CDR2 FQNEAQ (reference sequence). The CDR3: CASSLALAGANVLTF. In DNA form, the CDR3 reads TGTGCCAGCAGCTTAGCCCTGGCTGGGGCCAACGTCCTGACTTTC.

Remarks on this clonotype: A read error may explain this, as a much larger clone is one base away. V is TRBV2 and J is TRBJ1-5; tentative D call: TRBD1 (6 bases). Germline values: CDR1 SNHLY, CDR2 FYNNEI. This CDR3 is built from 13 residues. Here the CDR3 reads CAGSAGEGQPQHF. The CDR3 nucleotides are TGTGCCGGCAGTGCAGGGGAAGGTCAGCCCCAGCATTTT.

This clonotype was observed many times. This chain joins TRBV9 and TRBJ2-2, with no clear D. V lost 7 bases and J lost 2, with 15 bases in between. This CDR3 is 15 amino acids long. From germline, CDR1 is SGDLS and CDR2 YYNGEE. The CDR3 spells CASHPLGSNTGELFF. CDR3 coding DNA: TGTGCCAGCCACCCGCTCGGCAGCAACACCGGGGAGCTGTTTTTT.

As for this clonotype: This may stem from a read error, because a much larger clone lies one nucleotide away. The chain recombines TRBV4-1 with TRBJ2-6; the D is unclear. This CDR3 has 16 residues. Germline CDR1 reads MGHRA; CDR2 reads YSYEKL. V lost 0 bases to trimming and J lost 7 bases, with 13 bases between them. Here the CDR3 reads CASSQDLNLRANVLTF. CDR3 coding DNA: TGCGCCAGCAGCCAAGATTTGAATTTGAGAGCCAACGTCCTGACTTTC.

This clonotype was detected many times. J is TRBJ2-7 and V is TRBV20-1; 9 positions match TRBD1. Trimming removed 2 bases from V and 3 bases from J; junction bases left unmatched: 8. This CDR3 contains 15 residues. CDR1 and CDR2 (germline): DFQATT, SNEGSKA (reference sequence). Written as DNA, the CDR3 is TGCAGTGCTAGACTCTTCCGGGACAGGGTCTACGAGCAGTACTTC. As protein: CSARLFRDRVYEQYF.